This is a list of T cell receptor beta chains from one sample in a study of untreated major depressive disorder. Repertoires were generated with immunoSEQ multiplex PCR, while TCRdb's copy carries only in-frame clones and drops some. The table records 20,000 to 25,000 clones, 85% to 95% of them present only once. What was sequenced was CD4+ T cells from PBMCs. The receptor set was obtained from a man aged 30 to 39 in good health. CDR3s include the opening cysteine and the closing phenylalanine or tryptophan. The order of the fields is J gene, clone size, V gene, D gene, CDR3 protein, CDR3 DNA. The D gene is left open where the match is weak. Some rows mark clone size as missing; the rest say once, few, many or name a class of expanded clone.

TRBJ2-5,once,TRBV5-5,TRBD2,CASSLRGGGGQETQYF,TGTGCCAGCAGCTTGCGCGGGGGAGGTGGGCAAGAGACCCAGTACTTC
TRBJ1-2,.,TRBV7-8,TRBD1,CASSSPGQGYGYTF,TGTGCCAGCAGCTCACCGGGACAGGGGTATGGCTACACCTTC
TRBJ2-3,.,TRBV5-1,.,CASSFGGASTDTQYF,TGCGCCAGCAGCTTCGGGGGAGCGAGCACAGATACGCAGTATTTT
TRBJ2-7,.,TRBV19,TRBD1,CASSIGSETGTYEQYF,TGTGCCAGTAGTATAGGCAGCGAGACAGGGACCTACGAGCAGTACTTC
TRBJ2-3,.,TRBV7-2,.,CASSLRGDGWDTQYF,TGTGCCAGCAGCTTACGCGGGGACGGTTGGGATACGCAGTATTTT
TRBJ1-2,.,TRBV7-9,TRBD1,CASSGDSYGYTF,TGTGCCAGCAGCGGGGACAGCTATGGCTACACCTTC
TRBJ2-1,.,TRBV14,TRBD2,CASNLAGTYNEQFF,TGTGCCAGCAACCTAGCGGGGACCTACAATGAGCAGTTCTTC
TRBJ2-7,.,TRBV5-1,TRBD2,CASSLTRTSGEQYF,TGCGCCAGCAGCTTAACTCGGACTAGCGGCGAGCAGTACTTC
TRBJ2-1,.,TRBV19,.,CASSIGRASNEQFF,TGTGCCAGTAGTATAGGGAGGGCCTCGAATGAGCAGTTCTTC
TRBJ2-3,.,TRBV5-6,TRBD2,CASSLLGRASDTQYF,TGTGCCAGCAGCCTCCTCGGGAGGGCTTCAGATACGCAGTATTTT
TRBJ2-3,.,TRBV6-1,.,CAGPSWSVEADTQYF,TGTGCCGGCCCCTCTTGGTCCGTCGAAGCAGATACGCAGTATTTT
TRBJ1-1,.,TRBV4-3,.,CASSQGRYTEAFF,TGCGCCAGCAGCCAGGGACGCTACACTGAAGCTTTCTTT
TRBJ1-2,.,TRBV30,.,CAWRGTRLVNYGYTF,TGTGCCTGGAGAGGGACACGGTTGGTTAACTATGGCTACACCTTC
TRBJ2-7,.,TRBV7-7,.,CASSPAAGRNEQYF,TGTGCCAGCAGCCCAGCCGCAGGGAGAAACGAGCAGTACTTC
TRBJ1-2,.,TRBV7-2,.,CASSFLNGPEIGYTF,TGTGCCAGCAGCTTCCTCAACGGACCGGAGATTGGCTACACCTTC
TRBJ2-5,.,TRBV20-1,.,CSAEGETQYF,TGCAGTGCAGAAGGAGAGACCCAGTACTTC